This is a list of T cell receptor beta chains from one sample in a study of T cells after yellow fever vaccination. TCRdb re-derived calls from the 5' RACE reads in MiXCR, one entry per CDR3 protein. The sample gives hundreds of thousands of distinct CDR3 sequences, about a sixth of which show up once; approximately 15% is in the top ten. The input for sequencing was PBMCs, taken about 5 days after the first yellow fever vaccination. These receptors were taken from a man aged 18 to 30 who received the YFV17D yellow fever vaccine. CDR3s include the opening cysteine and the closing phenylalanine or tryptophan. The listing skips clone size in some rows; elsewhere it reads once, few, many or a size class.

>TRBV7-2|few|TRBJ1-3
CASSRRDGGNTIYF
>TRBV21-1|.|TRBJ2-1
CASSKERVERGVVYEQFF
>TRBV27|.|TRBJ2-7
CASSPSPAGDYEQYF
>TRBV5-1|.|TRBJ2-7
CASNSGTGEYEQYF
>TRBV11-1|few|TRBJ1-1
CASSLWVLGLGAGNTEAFF
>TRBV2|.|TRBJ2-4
CASSVGSDIQYF
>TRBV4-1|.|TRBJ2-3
CASSHNKRTDTQYF
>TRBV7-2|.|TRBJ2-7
CASSLGGTQYPYEQYF
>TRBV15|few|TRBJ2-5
CATRTGGPRVQETQYF
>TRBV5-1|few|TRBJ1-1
CASSLAPRGQYTEAFF
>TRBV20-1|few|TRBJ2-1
CSARDWARATNEPFF
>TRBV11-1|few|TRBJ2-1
CASSSPRLAGSYNEQFF
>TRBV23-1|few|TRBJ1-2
CASRSRTRYGYTF
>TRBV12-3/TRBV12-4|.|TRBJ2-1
CASSFHARGGRFF
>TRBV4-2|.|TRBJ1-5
CASSREQGAEQPQHF
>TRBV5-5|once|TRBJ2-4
CASSCGREDIQYF
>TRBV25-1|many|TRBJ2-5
CASRGGGTQYF
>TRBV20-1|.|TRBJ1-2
CSAQRQMGYGYTF
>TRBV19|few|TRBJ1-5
CASLGTVNQPQHF
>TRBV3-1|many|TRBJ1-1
CASSSDGPVSERF
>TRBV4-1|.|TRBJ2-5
CASSQTGFPYF
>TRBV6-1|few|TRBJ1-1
CASYEATRAAFF
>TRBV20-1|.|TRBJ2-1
CSAQRDTNEQFF
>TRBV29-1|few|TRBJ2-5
CSVEDILDRPQETQYF